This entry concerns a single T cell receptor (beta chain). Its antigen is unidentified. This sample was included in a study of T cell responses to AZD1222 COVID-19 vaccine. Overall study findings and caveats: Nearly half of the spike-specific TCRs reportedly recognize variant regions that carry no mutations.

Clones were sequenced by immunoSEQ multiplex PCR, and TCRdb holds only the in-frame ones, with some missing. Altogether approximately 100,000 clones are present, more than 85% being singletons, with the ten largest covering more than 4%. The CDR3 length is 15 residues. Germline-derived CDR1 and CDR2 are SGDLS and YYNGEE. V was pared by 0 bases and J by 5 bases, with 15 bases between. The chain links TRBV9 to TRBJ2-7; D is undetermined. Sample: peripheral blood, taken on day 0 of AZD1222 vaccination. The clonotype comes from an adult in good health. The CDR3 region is CASSVGWVTVDEQYF. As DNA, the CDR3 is TGTGCCAGCAGCGTAGGTTGGGTTACTGTCGACGAGCAGTACTTC.